This TCR beta chain comes out of a study of T cell repertoires in cytomegalovirus infection (dated by TCRdb to the late 2010s). With respect to the entire study: The HLA type of each donor mattered for the analysis, because public TCR beta signatures pointed to carriage of CMV infection along with the matching HLA type.

V sheds 6 bases and J sheds 6 bases, leaving 17 bases between their ends. From the cysteine up to the phenylalanine, the CDR3 has a length of 14 residues. Of the read, only the CDR3 DNA is kept; its 42 bases are in frame from base 1. CDR1 and CDR2 were assigned from the germline V gene as MDHEN and SYDVKM. This clonotype was found once. Its binding antigen is unknown. No quality values exist for individual bases; no much larger clone is one base distant. One read alone lends weak support. The paper's findings and limits, for the study overall: Cumulative frequency of public TCR beta family members discriminated carriers of CMV infection plus the relevant HLA type in this cohort and an independent roughly 350-donor cohort. In the ex vivo response, HLA-C-restricted CMV-specific TCR beta clonotypes were dominant, and in two of eight donors the single most frequent clonotype came from this HLA-C-restricted group.

The sample was run on an Illumina HiSeq 1500. Using fastp trimming at Q25 and MiXCR clonotype assembly, TCRdb reanalyzed the public sequencing data and kept in-frame beta chains. Identical CDR3 protein sequences are pooled into one entry, listed with their most common genes and DNA. For this sample there are hundreds of thousands of distinct CDR3 sequences; 35% to 40% appear just once. The ten largest clonotypes hold around 2.6% of the sample. Material: PBMCs. This TCR came from a human donor in good health (CMV status not recorded). Some clones in this sample may be carry-over from other donors' samples. The chain couples TRBV28 to TRBJ1-1; the D segment cannot be called with confidence. The nucleotide sequence is given as TGTGCCAGCAGGACCGGGAGCCGGCAGCCTGAAGCTTTCTTT. It codes for CASRTGSRQPEAFF.